This T cell receptor beta chain came from a study of beta chain features in type 1 diabetes. Whole-study results and caveats: Overrepresentation of cells with high TCR expression could result from cDNA sequencing. TCRB CDR3s from Type 1 diabetes patients were moderately but significantly shorter in all four CD4+ subsets. Type 1 diabetes patients had fewer VDJ junction insertions and more deletions.

The CDR3 is made up of 15 amino acids. Germline CDR1 and CDR2: SNHLY and FYNNEI. Trimming at V came to 3 bases and at J to 5 bases, leaving 6 bases not matched to a gene. This clone was seen a few times. Its antigen is unknown. TCRB transcripts that were expressed got sequenced, as all of the isolated RNA had been reverse transcribed. TCRdb's table, derived via immunoSEQ multiplex PCR, lists solely in-frame clones and lacks some. The sample records approximately 380,000 clones, around 15% being singletons. Purity exceeding 95% was reached by all sorted populations. The genes are TRBV2 and TRBJ1-5, with 8 bases fitting TRBD1. The sample comprised naive CD4+ T cells from blood. The source is a woman aged 18-29 years in good health. The CDR3 DNA follows: TGTGCCAGCAGTGATTTCAGGGGGCCGTATCAGCCCCAGCATTTT. Translating gives CASSDFRGPYQPQHF.